This T cell receptor (beta chain) is drawn from a study of CD8+ T cells in alopecia areata. Sequencing relied on a cDNA template that was reverse transcribed from extracted RNA. Measured with immunoSEQ multiplex PCR; TCRdb has only the in-frame clones, and not every one. The sample has 80,000 to 100,000 clones, 40% to 55% seen once. A single count supports this clone. This CDR3 has 13 residues. CDR1 is GTSNPN, CDR2 SVGIG, per germline (reference sequence). V gave up 6 bases and J gave up 0 bases, with 11 bases separating them. The V call is TRBV30, the J call TRBJ1-2; tentatively, D is TRBD1 (5 bases). The sequenced sample consisted of CD4+ T cells sorted from blood. The sequence derives from a human donor with alopecia areata. The CDR3 loop reads CACYRPTNYGYTF. CDR3 DNA sequence: TGTGCCTGCTACAGGCCAACTAACTATGGCTACACCTTC.